This T cell receptor (beta chain) was sequenced in a study of CD8+ T cells in alopecia areata. Study-wide context: Those treated were given oral tofacitinib at 5 to 10 mg twice daily.

Whole-study findings and limits: Scalp sequencing captures resident alphabeta T cells of normal skin too.

Germline values: CDR1 SQVTM, CDR2 ANQGSEA. Between the trimmed V and J ends, which lost 8 bases and 0 bases, there was a span of 14 bases. CDR3 length equals 14 residues. As to this clone: Its antigen is still unknown.

Once RNA had been extracted, it was reverse transcribed into cDNA to act as the sequencing template. Clones were read by immunoSEQ multiplex PCR, and TCRdb kept only the in-frame ones, dropping some. The table lists 200,000 to 250,000 clones, around three fifths of them singletons, with under 0.5% in the top ten. The receptor was derived from a human donor with alopecia areata. The V call is TRBV29-1, the J call TRBJ2-1; a possible D gene is TRBD2 (6 bases). Sequencing used CD4+ T cells sorted from blood, obtained at week 0. CDR3 coding DNA: TGCAGCTCACTCCGGGGGAGCTCCTACAATGAGCAGTTCTTC. It yields the protein CSSLRGSSYNEQFF.